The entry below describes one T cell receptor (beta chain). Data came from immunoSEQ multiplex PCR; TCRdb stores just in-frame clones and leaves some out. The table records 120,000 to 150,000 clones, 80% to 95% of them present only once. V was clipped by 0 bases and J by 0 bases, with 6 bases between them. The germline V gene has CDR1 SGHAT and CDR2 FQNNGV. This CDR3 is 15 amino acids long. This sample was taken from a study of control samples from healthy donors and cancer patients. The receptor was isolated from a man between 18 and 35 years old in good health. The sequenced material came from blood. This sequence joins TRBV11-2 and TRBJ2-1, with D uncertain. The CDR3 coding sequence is TGTGCCAGCAGCTTAGAGTCCGACTCCTACAATGAGCAGTTCTTC. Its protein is CASSLESDSYNEQFF. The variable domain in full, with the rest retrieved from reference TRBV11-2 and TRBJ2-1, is EAGVAQSPRYKIIEKRQSVAFWCNPISGHATLYWYQQILGQGPKLLIQFQNNGVVDDSQLPKDRFSAERLKGVDSTLKIQPAKLEDSAVYLCASSLESDSYNEQFFGPGTRLTVL.